This T cell receptor (beta chain) is from a study of blood T cell repertoires in COVID-19. On the study more broadly: In each case, the material was cDNA or gDNA derived from T cells, B-cell-depleted T cells, or PBMCs.

In the authors' workflow: Amplifying reference gene primers gave estimates of nucleated cell counts. Sequenced by immunoSEQ multiplex PCR; TCRdb stores in-frame clones only, minus some. Clone size and V and J calls were adopted from that table, with D and trimming inferred from the DNA. The sample lists some 110,000 clones; 70% to 80% were seen once. The ends were cut back, 9 bases at V and 4 bases at J, with 14 bases in the middle. CDR1 SGHRS and CDR2 YFSETQ come from the germline V gene. The CDR3 runs 13 residues. V and J are TRBV5-1 and TRBJ2-1; D remains ambiguous. This clonotype was obtained from a man between 65 and 85 years old with acute or convalescent COVID-19. The material sequenced was peripheral blood. The CDR3 sequence is CATQVAGYNEQFF. The CDR3 DNA sequence: TGCGCCACCCAAGTGGCAGGTTACAATGAGCAGTTCTTC. Full variable domain (outside the CDR3, taken from reference TRBV5-1 and TRBJ2-1): KAGVTQTPRYLIKTRGQQVTLSCSPISGHRSVSWYQQTPGQGLQFLFEYFSETQRNKGNFPGRFSGRQFSNSRSEMNVSTLELGDSALYLCATQVAGYNEQFFGPGTRLTVL.